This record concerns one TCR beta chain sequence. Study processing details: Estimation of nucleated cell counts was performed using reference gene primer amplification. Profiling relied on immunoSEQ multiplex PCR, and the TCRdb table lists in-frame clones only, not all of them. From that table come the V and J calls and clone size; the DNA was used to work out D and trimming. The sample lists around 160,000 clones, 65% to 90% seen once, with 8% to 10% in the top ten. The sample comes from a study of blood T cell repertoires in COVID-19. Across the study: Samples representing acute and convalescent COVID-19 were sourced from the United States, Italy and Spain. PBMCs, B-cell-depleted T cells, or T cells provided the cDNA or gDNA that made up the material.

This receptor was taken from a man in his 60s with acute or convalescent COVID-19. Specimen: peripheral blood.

CDR3 in amino acids: CASSSPWASPLHF. The DNA for the CDR3 is TGTGCCAGCAGTTCGCCCTGGGCTTCACCCCTCCACTTT. The chain carries TRBV28 and TRBJ1-6; D ambiguous. Trimming took 4 bases from V and 9 from J, leaving 10 bases between them. CDR1 and CDR2 (germline): MDHEN, SYDVKM. This CDR3 contains 13 residues. Combining the CDR3 with reference TRBV28 and TRBJ1-6 gives the whole variable domain DVKVTQSSRYLVKRTGEKVFLECVQDMDHENMFWYRQDPGLGLRLIYFSYDVKMKEKGDIPEGYSVSREKKERFSLILESASTNQTSMYLCASSSPWASPLHFGNGTRLTVT.